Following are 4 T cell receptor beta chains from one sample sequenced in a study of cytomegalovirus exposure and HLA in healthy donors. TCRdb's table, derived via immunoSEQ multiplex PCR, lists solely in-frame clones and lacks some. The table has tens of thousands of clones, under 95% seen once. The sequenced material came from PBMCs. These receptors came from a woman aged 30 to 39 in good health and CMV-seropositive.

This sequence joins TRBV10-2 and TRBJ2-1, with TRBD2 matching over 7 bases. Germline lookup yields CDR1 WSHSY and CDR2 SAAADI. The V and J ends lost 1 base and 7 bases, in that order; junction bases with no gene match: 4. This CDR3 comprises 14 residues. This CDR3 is CASSELPSGNEQFF. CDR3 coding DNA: TGCGCCAGCAGTGAGTTGCCTAGCGGAAATGAGCAGTTCTTC.

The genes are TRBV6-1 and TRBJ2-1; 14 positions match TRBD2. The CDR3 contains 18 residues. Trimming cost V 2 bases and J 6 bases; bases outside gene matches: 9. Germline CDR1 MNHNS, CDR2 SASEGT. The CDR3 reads CASSERSSTSGRVNEQFF. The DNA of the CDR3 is TGTGCCAGCAGTGAACGTAGTTCGACTAGCGGGAGGGTCAATGAGCAGTTCTTC.

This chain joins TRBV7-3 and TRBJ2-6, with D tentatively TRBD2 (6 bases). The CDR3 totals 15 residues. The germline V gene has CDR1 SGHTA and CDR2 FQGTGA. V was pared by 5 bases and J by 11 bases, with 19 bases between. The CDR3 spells CASSPTGGKSDVLTF. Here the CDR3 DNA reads TGTGCCAGCAGCCCAACGGGCGGGAAAAGTGACGTCCTGACTTTC.

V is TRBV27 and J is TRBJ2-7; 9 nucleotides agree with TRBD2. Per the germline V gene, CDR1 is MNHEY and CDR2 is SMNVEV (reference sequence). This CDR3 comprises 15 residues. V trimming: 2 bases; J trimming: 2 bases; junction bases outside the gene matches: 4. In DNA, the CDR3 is TGTGCCAGCAGTTTAAAACTAGCGGGTACCTACGAGCAGTACTTC. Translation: CASSLKLAGTYEQYF.